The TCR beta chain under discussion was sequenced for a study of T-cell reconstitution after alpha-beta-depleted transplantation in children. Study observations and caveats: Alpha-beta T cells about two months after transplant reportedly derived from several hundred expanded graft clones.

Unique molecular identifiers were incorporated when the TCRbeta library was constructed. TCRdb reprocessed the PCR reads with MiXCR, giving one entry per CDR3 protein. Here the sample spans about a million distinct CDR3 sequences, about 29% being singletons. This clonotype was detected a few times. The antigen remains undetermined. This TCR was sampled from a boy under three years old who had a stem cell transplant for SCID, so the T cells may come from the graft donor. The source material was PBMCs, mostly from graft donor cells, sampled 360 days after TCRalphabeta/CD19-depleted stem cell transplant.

CDR3 protein: CASSSTHPGGELFF. The CDR3, as DNA: TGTGCCAGCAGTTCCACCCATCCGGGCGGGGAGCTGTTTTTT. The chain employs TRBV12-3 or TRBV12-4 and TRBJ2-2; D unclear. V lost 4 bases, J lost 7 bases, and 13 bases lay in between. This CDR3 contains 14 residues.